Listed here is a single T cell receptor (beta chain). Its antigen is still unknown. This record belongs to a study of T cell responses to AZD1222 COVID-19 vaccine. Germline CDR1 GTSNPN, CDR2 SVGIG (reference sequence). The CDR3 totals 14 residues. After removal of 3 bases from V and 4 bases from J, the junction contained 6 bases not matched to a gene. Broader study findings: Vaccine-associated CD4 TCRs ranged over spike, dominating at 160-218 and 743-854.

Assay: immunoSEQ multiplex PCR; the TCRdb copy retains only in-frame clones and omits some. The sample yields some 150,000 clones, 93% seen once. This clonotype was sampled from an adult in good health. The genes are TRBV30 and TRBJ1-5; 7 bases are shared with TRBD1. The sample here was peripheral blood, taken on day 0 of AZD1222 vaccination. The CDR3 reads CAWSARGGNQPQHF. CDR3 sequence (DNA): TGTGCCTGGAGCGCCAGGGGGGGAAATCAGCCCCAGCATTTT. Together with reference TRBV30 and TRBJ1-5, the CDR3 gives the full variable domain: SQTIHQWPATLVQPVGSPLSLECTVEGTSNPNLYWYRQAAGRGLQLLFYSVGIGQISSEVPQNLSASRPQDRQFILSSKKLLLSDSGFYLCAWSARGGNQPQHFGDGTRLSIL.